This TCR beta chain was identified in a study of T cell changes during pregnancy in multiple sclerosis (dated by TCRdb to between 2018 and 2021). Regarding the research as a whole: In women with multiple sclerosis, the researchers looked at how the T cell repertoire shifted as pregnancy progressed.

The germline ends are 10 bases apart after V is trimmed by 1 base and J by 4 bases. The cysteine opens and the phenylalanine closes a CDR3 of 14 amino acids. The kept DNA is CDR3 alone, 42 bases in frame from the first base. The table lists this clone with a few counts. Its antigen is not yet known. No base quality information exists; no much larger clone differs at one position. The protocol used for the library was the immunoSEQ multiplex PCR assay. Sourced from immuneACCESS, this table was stored by TCRdb with only in-frame sequences that have V and J called. A share of the clones is absent; for the studies checked, an unresolved V gene accounts for under half, and the remainder has no known explanation. A total of tens of thousands of clones appear in this sample, 92% of them only once. The biggest ten clones account for approximately 1.5% of the sample.

This clonotype was obtained from a female donor with multiple sclerosis, enrolled in a pregnancy study. The chain was built from TRBV6-7 and TRBJ1-2, with the D segment identity uncertain. TRBV6-7 is an ORF, and what it does is uncertain. The input for sequencing was peripheral blood, taken before pregnancy. The CDR3 region: CASSYLGVCYGYTF. The nucleotides are TGTGCCAGCAGTTACTTAGGAGTTTGCTATGGCTACACCTTC.